Following are 4 T cell receptor beta chains from one sample sequenced in a study of blood T cells in healthy people across ages. Then a second PCR, running roughly 7 to 12 cycles, was carried out with a sample-barcoded 5' primer and a J-beta primer mix. TCRdb itself ran the 5' RACE reads through MiXCR, one entry per CDR3 protein. The sample shows 1.5 million to 2 million distinct CDR3 sequences, about 28% of them seen only once. Sequenced sample: blood. Every receptor here comes from a woman in her twenties or thirties in good health.

This chain links TRBV5-1 with TRBJ2-3; D is uncertain. CDR1 and CDR2 from the germline V gene are SGHRS and YFSETQ. Trimming took 1 base from V and 6 from J, leaving 12 bases between them. CDR3 length equals 14 residues. The CDR3 region is CASSLREAGDTQYF. The DNA of the CDR3 is TGCGCCAGCAGCTTGCGTGAAGCCGGGGATACGCAGTATTTT.

The CDR3 nucleotides read TGCGCCAGCTGCCTAAGGGGAAATCAGCCCCAGCATTTT. This encodes CASCLRGNQPQHF. The chain has TRBV5-1 and TRBJ1-5, with D possibly being TRBD1 (5 bases). The length of the CDR3 is 13 residues. Per germline, CDR1 SGHRS and CDR2 YFSETQ. The germline V and J ends were trimmed by 7 bases and 4 bases, with 12 bases remaining between them.

This chain joins TRBV10-2 and TRBJ2-5; 12 nucleotides line up with TRBD2. CDR1 and CDR2 (germline): WSHSY, SAAADI. V shed 3 bases and J 8 bases; nucleotides not matched to a gene: 7. CDR3 size: 15 residues. The CDR3 bases are TGCGCCAGCAGTGAAACTAGCGGGGGGACCGGAACCCAGTACTTC. Its protein product is CASSETSGGTGTQYF.

The sample holds many counts of this clonotype. The chain employs TRBV27 and TRBJ1-4; a weak D match, TRBD1 (5 bases). Between the trimmed V and J ends, which lost 3 bases and 7 bases, there was a span of 12 bases. Germline V CDR1 and CDR2: MNHEY, SMNVEV (reference sequence). This CDR3 contains 14 residues. The CDR3 protein is CASSLQGVGEKLFF. The CDR3 nucleotides read TGTGCCAGCAGTTTGCAGGGTGTTGGTGAAAAACTGTTTTTT. The full variable domain, its missing parts supplied by reference TRBV27 and TRBJ1-4, is EAQVTQNPRYLITVTGKKLTVTCSQNMNHEYMSWYRQDPGLGLRQIYYSMNVEVTDKGDVPEGYKVSRKEKRNFPLILESPSPNQTSLYFCASSLQGVGEKLFFGSGTQLSVL.